This entry is about one TCR beta chain. The data derive from a study of blood T cells in healthy people across ages. The use of a sample-barcoded 5' primer and a J-beta primer mix characterized a second PCR of about 7 to 12 cycles. Using its own MiXCR run on the 5' RACE reads, TCRdb lists one record per CDR3 protein. The sample lists about 1.4 million distinct CDR3 sequences, around 55% occurring once. Germline V gene sequence: CDR1 LNHNV, CDR2 YYDKDF (reference sequence). The CDR3 is made up of 16 amino acids. Trimming at V came to 3 bases and at J to 6 bases, leaving 9 bases not matched to a gene. V gene TRBV15 combines with J gene TRBJ2-1; 9 bases are shared with TRBD1. Source material: blood. This TCR was sampled from a young man in good health. The CDR3 DNA sequence: TGTGCCACCAGCAGCTTCCCGGGACAGGGAGTCAATGAGCAGTTCTTC. Its translation: CATSSFPGQGVNEQFF.